This entry is about one T cell receptor (beta chain). The data were obtained in a study of blood T cell repertoires in COVID-19. Trimming took 3 bases from V and 2 from J, leaving 11 bases between them. CDR1 is MDHEN, CDR2 SYDVKM, per germline. This CDR3 is built from 15 residues. This table comes from immunoSEQ multiplex PCR, and its TCRdb copy is limited to in-frame clones, with some not included. The sample records about 140,000 clones, 75% to 85% being singletons. This TCR was recovered from a man aged 45-65 years with acute or convalescent COVID-19. The rearrangement links TRBV28 to TRBJ2-1; D gene uncertain. Sequencing was done on a sample of peripheral blood. The CDR3 DNA reads as TGTGCCAGCAGTTTTTTTCAAGAGGCCTACAATGAGCAGTTCTTC. Translation: CASSFFQEAYNEQFF.